The 24 T cell receptor beta chains below come from one sample, sequenced in a study of OX40 agonist ivuxolimab in advanced cancers. The assay was immunoSEQ multiplex PCR, and TCRdb's table has in-frame clones only and misses some. The profile shows about 37,000 clones, 70% to 85% of them singletons. This specimen was CD4+ or CD8+ T cells sorted from blood, taken in a trial of the OX40 agonist ivuxolimab. All receptors come from an adult with an advanced solid tumor such as melanoma, head and neck, liver or kidney cancer.

V usage is TRBV6-1 and J usage is TRBJ2-1; D not resolved. CDR3 length: 12 residues. Germline V CDR1 and CDR2: MNHNS, SASEGT. Trimming took 5 bases from V and 12 from J, leaving 14 bases between them. The CDR3 is CASSSSRERQFF. The CDR3 bases are TGTGCCAGCAGTTCCAGTCGAGAAAGGCAGTTCTTC.

Turning to this clone: Germline is not matched at one junction end, which may reflect a read error. V usage is TRBV7-9 and J usage is TRBJ2-5; maybe TRBD2 (6 bases). The CDR3 sequence is 16 residues long. CDR1 SEHNR and CDR2 FQNEAQ come from the germline V gene (reference sequence). CDR3 DNA sequence: TGTGCCAGCAGTTTAGTGGGTAGCGGAAAAACCGGGACCCAGTACTTC. Residues: CASSLVGSGKTGTQYF.

The chain carries TRBV7-8 and TRBJ2-1; 8 nucleotides agree with TRBD2. Trimming took 5 bases from V and 3 from J; bases not matched to a gene: 15. The CDR3 length is 18 residues. CDR1 is SGHVS and CDR2 is FQNEAQ in the germline V gene. The CDR3 nucleotides read TGTGCCAGCAGCCCAGTGGGCCAAGCGGGGGTTAACTACAATGAGCAGTTCTTC. Its translation is CASSPVGQAGVNYNEQFF.

This clone was counted once. The rearrangement joins TRBV9 to TRBJ2-7; possible D gene TRBD2, 5 bases. The CDR3 totals 14 residues. Germline V lookup: CDR1 SGDLS, CDR2 YYNGEE. Between the trimmed V and J ends, which lost 4 bases and 2 bases, there was a span of 13 bases. Here the CDR3 DNA reads TGTGCCAGCAGCTCGGACCTAGCCGCCTACGAGCAGTACTTC. It translates to CASSSDLAAYEQYF.

This clone was seen a single time. The chain uses TRBV9 and TRBJ2-5, with 9 bases identical to TRBD1. The CDR3 is 16 amino acids. CDR1 is SGDLS, CDR2 YYNGEE, per germline. V dropped 1 base and J dropped 1; count of bases not matched to a gene: 5. The CDR3 loop is CASSVKGQGFQETQYF. The DNA of the CDR3 is TGTGCCAGCAGCGTAAAGGGACAGGGTTTCCAAGAGACCCAGTACTTC.

This clone was counted a single time. The rearrangement joins TRBV15 to TRBJ2-7; D call uncertain. The CDR3 length is 15 residues. Trimming cost V 1 base and J 7 bases, with 17 bases left between them. Germline V gives CDR1 LNHNV, CDR2 YYDKDF (reference sequence). The CDR3 region is CATSRAYSLAREQYF. The DNA for the CDR3 is TGTGCCACCAGCAGAGCTTACTCTCTGGCACGAGAGCAGTACTTC.

The CDR3 here is CASSRGTSASGDTQYF. The DNA of the CDR3 is TGTGCCAGCAGCCGCGGGACTAGCGCCAGTGGGGATACGCAGTATTTT. The chain links TRBV7-9 to TRBJ2-3, with 10 bases aligning to TRBD2. This CDR3 has 16 amino acids. Germline values: CDR1 SEHNR, CDR2 FQNEAQ (reference sequence). V gave up 5 bases and J gave up 6 bases; unmatched junction bases: 11.

The chain employs TRBV9 and TRBJ2-1; 12 bases fit TRBD2. Germline loops: CDR1 SGDLS, CDR2 YYNGEE. The CDR3 contains 18 residues. J gave up 5 bases and V 1 base, and 10 bases lay outside the gene matches. The CDR3 is CASSVRLAGASGNNEQFF. The CDR3 DNA is TGTGCCAGCAGCGTAAGACTAGCGGGGGCCTCGGGAAACAATGAGCAGTTCTTC.

The V call is TRBV4-2, the J call TRBJ2-2, with 11 bases fitting TRBD2. V lost 2 bases and J lost 5; bases outside the gene matches: 4. This CDR3 has 16 amino acids. Looked up from germline, CDR1 is LGHNA and CDR2 is YNFKEQ. Here the CDR3 reads CASSQTSGRITGELFF. The CDR3 DNA reads TGTGCCAGCAGCCAAACTAGCGGGAGAATTACCGGGGAGCTGTTTTTT.

The rearrangement links TRBV11-1 to TRBJ2-7; weak D call: TRBD1 (6 bases). The CDR3 is 14 amino acids. Germline V gene sequence: CDR1 SGHAT, CDR2 FQDESV (reference sequence). Trimming removed 2 bases from V and 7 bases from J, with 15 bases in between. In DNA, the CDR3 is TGTGCCAGCAGCTTATCGCAGGGGCCGATTGAGCAGTACTTC. Its translation: CASSLSQGPIEQYF.

This rearrangement joins TRBV5-1 to TRBJ1-4; no firm D call. The CDR3 is 14 amino acids. Germline V lookup: CDR1 SGHRS, CDR2 YFSETQ. V was trimmed by 0 bases and J by 7 bases, leaving 10 bases between them. CDR3: CASSLGQFSEKLFF. CDR3 in DNA: TGCGCCAGCAGCTTGGGGCAATTTAGTGAAAAACTGTTTTTT.

A single count supports this clone. V and J are TRBV2 and TRBJ1-2; 8 nucleotides line up with TRBD1. Per germline, CDR1 SNHLY and CDR2 FYNNEI. V shed 4 bases, J shed 3 bases, and the junction held 10 bases outside the gene matches. The CDR3 covers 16 residues. The CDR3 here is CASSGPRTGKDYGYTF. CDR3 coding DNA: TGTGCCAGCAGTGGGCCCCGGACAGGGAAGGACTATGGCTACACCTTC.

The chain carries TRBV15 and TRBJ1-1; D is perhaps TRBD1 (6 bases). This CDR3 has 14 residues. V lost 8 bases, J lost 4 bases, and 17 bases lay in between. Looked up from germline, CDR1 is LNHNV and CDR2 is YYDKDF (reference sequence). The CDR3 DNA sequence: TGTGCCACCTTGGACAGTGAGGTTGTCACTGAAGCTTTCTTT. Residues: CATLDSEVVTEAFF.

The chain links TRBV7-9 to TRBJ2-1; 8 nucleotides match TRBD1. The CDR3 loop spans 14 amino acids. Germline V gene data show CDR1 as SEHNR and CDR2 as FQNEAQ (reference sequence). J gave up 6 bases and V 2 bases, and 3 bases lay outside the gene matches. The CDR3 sequence is CASSLSRGLNEQFF. In DNA, the CDR3 is TGTGCCAGCAGCTTAAGCAGGGGGCTCAATGAGCAGTTCTTC.

CDR3 sequence reads: CASSAGETQYF. CDR3 nucleotides: TGTGCCAGCAGTGCGGGAGAGACCCAGTACTTC. The chain uses TRBV2 and TRBJ2-5; no firm D call. The CDR3 is 11 amino acids. Germline V gives CDR1 SNHLY, CDR2 FYNNEI. V lost 4 bases and J lost 4, with 4 bases in between.

The CDR3 reads CASSGMGNYGYTF. CDR3 coding DNA: TGTGCCAGCAGCGGTATGGGAAACTATGGCTACACCTTC. This chain links TRBV11-3 with TRBJ1-2; D gene unclear. Trimming removed 5 bases from V and 2 bases from J, with 9 bases in between. The CDR3 runs 13 residues. Germline CDR1 SGHNT, CDR2 YENEEA.

The V call is TRBV5-5, the J call TRBJ1-1; 10 bases are shared with TRBD1. CDR1 is SGHKS, CDR2 YYEKEE, per germline (reference sequence). The CDR3 sequence is 15 residues long. V trimming: 4 bases; J trimming: 1 base; junction bases outside the gene matches: 4. CDR3 DNA: TGTGCCAGCAGCCGGACAGGGGGATCGAACACTGAAGCTTTCTTT. This encodes CASSRTGGSNTEAFF.

CDR3 sequence reads: CASSHKVEGTVQETQYF. CDR3 nucleotide sequence: TGTGCCAGCAGCCACAAAGTCGAGGGGACAGTCCAAGAGACCCAGTACTTC. The V gene is TRBV21-1, the J gene TRBJ2-5; the table assigns TRBD1, which was not confirmed against the DNA. TRBV21-1 constitutes a pseudogene. The length of the CDR3 is 17 residues.

Regarding this clone: The sample holds other DNA sequences that translate to the same CDR3. The J gene is TRBJ1-2, the V gene TRBV5-1; 8 bases are a match to TRBD1. V lost 1 base and J lost 0; bases outside the gene matches: 2. The CDR3 extends over 15 amino acids. The germline gives CDR1 SGHRS, CDR2 YFSETQ. In nucleotides, the CDR3 is TGCGCCAGCAGCTTGACAGGGGGAGCTAACTATGGCTACACCTTC. Translated: CASSLTGGANYGYTF.

V is TRBV14 and J is TRBJ2-3; 12 bases line up with TRBD1. J was trimmed by 5 bases and V by 6 bases; bases with no gene match: 3. Per the germline V gene, CDR1 is SGHDN and CDR2 is FVKESK. The CDR3 totals 14 residues. The CDR3: CASRGQGAGDTQYF. CDR3 in DNA: TGTGCCAGCAGGGGACAGGGGGCCGGAGATACGCAGTATTTT.

This chain uses TRBV7-3 with TRBJ2-7; 10 nucleotides match TRBD2. The CDR3 runs to 15 residues. J was trimmed by 3 bases and V by 5 bases; bases with no gene match: 7. Per germline, CDR1 SGHTA and CDR2 FQGTGA. CDR3 protein: CASSTTSGIYYEQYF. CDR3 in DNA: TGTGCCAGCAGCACAACTAGCGGGATTTACTACGAGCAGTACTTC.

The rearrangement uses TRBV28 and TRBJ2-3; TRBD1 aligns across 9 bases. With 6 bases clipped from V and 1 base from J, the junction kept 2 bases outside the gene matches. CDR1 and CDR2 from the germline V gene are MDHEN and SYDVKM. The CDR3 extends over 14 amino acids. The CDR3 DNA is TGTGCCAGCAGGGACAGGGGCGGCACAGATACGCAGTATTTT. It is translated as CASRDRGGTDTQYF.

V and J are TRBV19 and TRBJ2-7, with TRBD1 matching over 7 bases. This CDR3 contains 14 residues. V lost 10 bases, J lost 3 bases, and 12 bases stayed unmatched. The germline V gene encodes CDR1 LNHDA and CDR2 SQIVND (reference sequence). The CDR3, as DNA: TGTGCCACCCGCGACAGGGCTACTAACTACGAGCAGTACTTC. It specifies CATRDRATNYEQYF.

The rearrangement joins TRBV5-1 to TRBJ1-5; 8 bases agree with TRBD1. CDR3 length: 15 amino acids. Germline lookup yields CDR1 SGHRS and CDR2 YFSETQ. Unmatched junction bases numbered 2, after V lost 0 bases and J lost 3 bases. The CDR3 reads CASSLGQGFNQPQHF. The CDR3 DNA reads TGCGCCAGCAGCTTGGGACAGGGGTTCAATCAGCCCCAGCATTTT.